This T cell receptor (beta chain) was identified during a study of Graves' ophthalmopathy and Graves' hyperthyroidism. This clonotype was observed many times. Amplifying from RNA transcripts, the study obtained TCR beta CDR3 regions. A first-round RT-PCR used HTBI primers, followed by a second-round multiplex PCR. TCRdb processed the multiplex PCR reads anew with MiXCR; each CDR3 protein has one entry. The table shows over 450,000 distinct CDR3 sequences, with 13% to 15% occurring only once. The receptor was isolated from a woman aged 25-40 years with Graves' ophthalmopathy. The sequenced sample consisted of blood.

CDR3 bases: TGCAGTGCTAGGCGGGCTGAACACTACACCTTC. Amino acids: CSARRAEHYTF. The chain is built from TRBV20-1 and TRBJ1-2; D gene unclear. The CDR3 length is 11 residues. Germline V gene lookup returns CDR1 DFQATT and CDR2 SNEGSKA (reference sequence). V dropped 3 bases and J dropped 10 bases, with 12 bases sitting between them.